This T cell receptor beta chain was sequenced for a study of blood T cell repertoires in COVID-19 (dated by TCRdb to the early 2020s). With respect to the entire study: The collaborator samples originated in the United States, Italy and Spain and spanned the acute and convalescent phases of COVID-19. Nearly every sample came with metadata listing a de-identified subject ID, COVID-19 status, age in years and sex. Where HLA class I and class II types were available, the types were taken from metadata supplied by the sample provider, not from assay-based typing. Deeply sampled blood TCRbeta repertoires from subjects exposed to, actively infected with, or recovered from COVID-19 were included in the dataset. Samples came from the ongoing ImmuneRACE study (first 160 participants) plus 1,254 subjects from 6 global collaborators. The prospective study material was composed of cDNA or gDNA derived from T cells, B-cell-depleted T cells, or PBMCs. The repertoires were released in a freely available public database meant as a resource for research on the immune response to SARS-CoV-2. Overall study outcomes, separate from this receptor: Clinical and demographic metadata were provided uncurated, with the amount varying by source and participant.

About this clone: What antigen it recognizes has not been identified. It has no much larger one-base neighbor in the sample; base qualities were not kept.

Participants in the prospective study were aged 18 to 89 years, lived in 20 to 30 United States geographic areas, and enrolled through a virtual design. In the prospective study, participants were assigned to cohorts based on the clinical history participants reported in a screening survey and a study questionnaire. Recovered participants in ImmuneRACE Cohort 3 were defined by two consecutive negative NP/OP PCR tests, clearance by a healthcare professional, or resolution of symptoms. Mobile phlebotomists in the prospective study collected whole blood, serum and a nasopharyngeal or oropharyngeal swab from every participant. Prospective study participants could optionally give additional blood draws and questionnaires over an approximately two-month period. Before DNA extraction, blood samples from the prospective study were shipped at room temperature or frozen. TCRbeta CDR3 regions were amplified from genomic DNA by means of the immunoSEQ Assay, a bias-controlled multiplex PCR. In the paper's pipeline: The number of nucleated cells in each sample was estimated from the amplification of reference gene primers within the assay. To quantify the absolute abundance of each unique TCRbeta CDR3 rearrangement, sequence reads were collapsed and filtered. For each sample, productive Simpson clonality was calculated by taking the square root of Simpson's diversity index across productive rearrangements. TCRdb retrieved this table from immuneACCESS and kept in-frame rearrangements only. Not all clones are present; in checked studies, unresolved V genes account for under half, and no reason is known for the remainder. Clonal size and the V and J genes are those of that table, whereas D and trimming came from the DNA. The sample records some 500,000 clones, more than 75% of which are singletons. Over 1.5% of the sample is taken by the ten largest.

V and J are trimmed by 8 bases and 7 bases, and the gene matches miss 11 bases of the junction. Sequences SGHVS (CDR1) and FQNEAQ (CDR2) are obtained from the germline V gene. The CDR3 goes from the cysteine to the phenylalanine over 15 residues. The DNA shown is the 45-base CDR3, in frame from base 1. The sequence derives from a woman aged 40 to 49 who had recovered from COVID-19. Sample: PBMCs or T cells enriched from blood (not recorded which). The sequence is built from TRBV7-8 and TRBJ2-2; a stretch of 9 junction bases matches TRBD2. DNA sequence: TGTGCCAGCCGTGAAGGGACTAGCTTCGGCGGGGAGCTGTTTTTT. It encodes CASREGTSFGGELFF.